The rows below give T cell receptor beta chains drawn from one sample of a study of blood T cell repertoires in COVID-19. The assay was immunoSEQ multiplex PCR, and TCRdb's table has in-frame clones only and misses some. The sample lists approximately 84,000 clones; approximately 87% were seen once. Material for sequencing was peripheral blood. These receptors all come from a human donor in a cohort sampled during active COVID-19. Each CDR3 is given with its conserved first and last residue. The order of the fields is J gene, V gene, D gene, CDR3 length, clone size, CDR3 protein, CDR3 DNA. A D gene is named only where the DNA matches it firmly. Some rows mark clone size as missing; the rest say once, few, many or name a class of expanded clone.

TRBJ2-7 TRBV5-1 TRBD2 14 once CASSLGTSGDEQYF TGCGCCAGCAGCTTGGGGACTAGCGGGGACGAGCAGTACTTC
TRBJ1-4 TRBV5-1 - 14 - CASSLGGGEEKLFF TGCGCCAGCAGCTTGGGAGGGGGGGAAGAAAAACTGTTTTTT
TRBJ1-3 TRBV5-1 TRBD1 15 - CASTQTGGSGNTIYF TGCGCCAGCACCCAGACAGGGGGTAGTGGAAACACCATATATTTT
TRBJ2-2 TRBV2 - 14 - CASMENSHTGELFF TGTGCCAGCATGGAGAACTCCCACACCGGGGAGCTGTTTTTT
TRBJ2-7 TRBV10-2 TRBD2 16 - CASSESSSGGPGEQYF TGCGCCAGCAGTGAGTCTAGTAGCGGGGGGCCAGGTGAGCAGTACTTC
TRBJ1-6 TRBV27 - 15 - CAVGLPRERNSPLHF TGTGCCGTAGGTCTGCCTAGAGAAAGAAATTCACCCCTCCACTTT
TRBJ1-5 TRBV7-6 - 16 - CASSGGGVGSNQPQHF TGTGCCAGCAGTGGCGGAGGGGTGGGGAGCAATCAGCCCCAGCATTTT
TRBJ2-5 TRBV11-2 TRBD2 14 - CASRKGLGVETQYF TGTGCCAGCAGAAAGGGACTAGGGGTGGAGACCCAGTACTTC
TRBJ1-5 TRBV7-8 - 16 - CASSFSVATLLQPQHF TGTGCCAGCAGCTTTTCAGTGGCAACCCTGCTTCAGCCCCAGCATTTT
TRBJ2-2 TRBV9 TRBD2 15 - CASSHSGRGTGELFF TGTGCCAGCAGCCATAGCGGGAGAGGGACCGGGGAGCTGTTTTTT
TRBJ1-5 TRBV18 - 16 - CASSVGTGGLNQPQHF TGTGCCAGCTCAGTGGGGACGGGGGGCCTGAATCAGCCCCAGCATTTT
TRBJ2-7 TRBV28 TRBD1 13 - CASKDRGLGEQYF TGTGCCAGCAAGGACAGGGGCCTGGGCGAGCAGTACTTC
TRBJ1-5 TRBV6-6 - 15 - CASTPPGGGNQPQHF TGTGCCAGCACCCCTCCCGGAGGGGGCAATCAGCCCCAGCATTTT
TRBJ1-5 TRBV28 TRBD1 15 - CASTETGQGAQPQHF TGTGCCAGCACCGAAACCGGACAGGGTGCCCAGCCCCAGCATTTT
TRBJ1-1 TRBV7-3 - 13 - CASSFGANTEAFF TGTGCCAGCAGCTTTGGGGCGAACACTGAAGCTTTCTTT
TRBJ2-5 TRBV4-1 - 16 - CASSQDTGGFGETQYF TGCGCCAGCAGCCAGGACACTGGGGGCTTTGGTGAGACCCAGTACTTC
TRBJ2-1 TRBV7-9 TRBD2 16 - CASSLGGLAVRNEQFF TGTGCCAGCAGCTTAGGGGGACTAGCGGTGAGAAATGAGCAGTTCTTC
TRBJ2-7 TRBV18 TRBD1 15 - CASLEQGAGFHEQYF TGTGCCAGCCTTGAACAGGGGGCAGGTTTCCACGAGCAGTACTTC
TRBJ1-1 TRBV19 - 14 few CASMTLGMNTEAFF TGTGCCAGTATGACCTTGGGCATGAACACTGAAGCTTTCTTT
TRBJ2-5 TRBV2 - 14 - CASSDWAIQETQYF TGTGCCAGCAGTGACTGGGCGATACAAGAGACCCAGTACTTC
TRBJ2-1 TRBV27 - 13 - CASKKTGYNEQFF TGTGCCAGCAAAAAAACAGGGTACAATGAGCAGTTCTTC
TRBJ1-6 TRBV7-2 - 15 - CASSLGHRVNSPLHF TGTGCCAGCAGCTTAGGGCACAGGGTGAATTCACCCCTCCACTTT
TRBJ2-7 TRBV18 TRBD1 13 - CASLTGTGYEQYF TGTGCCAGCCTTACCGGGACAGGTTACGAGCAGTACTTC
TRBJ1-4 TRBV2 TRBD1 18 - CASSEGGTGTLIGEKLFF TGTGCCAGCAGTGAAGGCGGGACAGGGACCTTGATTGGTGAAAAACTGTTTTTT